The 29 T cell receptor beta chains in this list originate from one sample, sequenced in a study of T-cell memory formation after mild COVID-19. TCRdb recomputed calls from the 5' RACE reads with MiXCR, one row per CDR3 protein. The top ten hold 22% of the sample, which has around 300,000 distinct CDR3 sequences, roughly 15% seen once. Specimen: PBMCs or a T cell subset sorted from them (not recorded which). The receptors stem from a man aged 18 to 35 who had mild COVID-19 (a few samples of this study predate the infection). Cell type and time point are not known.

In nucleotides, the CDR3 is TGTGCCAGCATTCATAACTATGGCTACACCTTC. Its translation: CASIHNYGYTF. V and J are TRBV2 and TRBJ1-2; D remains ambiguous. This CDR3 region has 11 residues. V lost 7 bases, J lost 1 base, and 4 bases lay in between. The germline CDR1 and CDR2 sequences are SNHLY and FYNNEI.

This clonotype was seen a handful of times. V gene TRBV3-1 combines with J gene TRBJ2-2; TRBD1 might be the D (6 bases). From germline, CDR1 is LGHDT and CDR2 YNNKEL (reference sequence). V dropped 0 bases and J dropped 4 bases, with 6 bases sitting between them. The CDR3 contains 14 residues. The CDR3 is CASSQEGATGELFF. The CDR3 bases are TGTGCCAGCAGCCAAGAGGGGGCCACCGGGGAGCTGTTTTTT. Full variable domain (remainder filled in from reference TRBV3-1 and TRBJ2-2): DTAVSQTPKYLVTQMGNDKSIKCEQNLGHDTMYWYKQDSKKFLKIMFSYNNKELIINETVPNRFSPKSPDKAHLNLHINSLELGDSAVYFCASSQEGATGELFFGEGSRLTVL.

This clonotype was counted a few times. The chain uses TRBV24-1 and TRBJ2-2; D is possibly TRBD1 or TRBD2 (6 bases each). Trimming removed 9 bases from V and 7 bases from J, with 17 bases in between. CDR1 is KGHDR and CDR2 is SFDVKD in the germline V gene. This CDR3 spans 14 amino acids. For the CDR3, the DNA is TGTGCCACCCCACGGGGGCCCCCCGGCGGGGAGCTGTTTTTT. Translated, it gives CATPRGPPGGELFF.

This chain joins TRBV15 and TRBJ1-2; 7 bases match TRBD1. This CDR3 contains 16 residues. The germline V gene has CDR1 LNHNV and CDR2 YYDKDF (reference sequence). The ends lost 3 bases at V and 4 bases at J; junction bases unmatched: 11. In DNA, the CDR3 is TGTGCCACCAGCAGCCCGAAACAGGGGAAGGGCTATGGCTACACCTTC. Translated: CATSSPKQGKGYGYTF.

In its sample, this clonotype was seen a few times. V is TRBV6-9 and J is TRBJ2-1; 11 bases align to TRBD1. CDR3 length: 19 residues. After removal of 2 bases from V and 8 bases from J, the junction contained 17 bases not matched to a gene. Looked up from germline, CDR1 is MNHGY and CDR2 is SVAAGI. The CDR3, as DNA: TGTGCCAGCAGTTATAGGACAGGGGGCTTAAAGTCCAAGTGGGATGAGCAGTTCTTC. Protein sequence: CASSYRTGGLKSKWDEQFF.

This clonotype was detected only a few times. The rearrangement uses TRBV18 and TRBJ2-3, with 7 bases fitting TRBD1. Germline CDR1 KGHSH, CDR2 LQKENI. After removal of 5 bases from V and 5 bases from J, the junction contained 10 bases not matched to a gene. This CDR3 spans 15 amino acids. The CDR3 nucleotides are TGTGCCAGCTCATCCGGACAGGCTGTTGGAGATACGCAGTATTTT. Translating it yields CASSSGQAVGDTQYF.

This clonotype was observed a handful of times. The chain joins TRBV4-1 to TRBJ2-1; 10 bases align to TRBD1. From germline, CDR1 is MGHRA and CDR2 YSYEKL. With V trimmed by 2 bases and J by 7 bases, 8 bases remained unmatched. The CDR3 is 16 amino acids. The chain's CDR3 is CASSQRDRGSWNEQFF. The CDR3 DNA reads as TGCGCCAGCAGCCAACGGGACAGGGGTTCGTGGAATGAGCAGTTCTTC.

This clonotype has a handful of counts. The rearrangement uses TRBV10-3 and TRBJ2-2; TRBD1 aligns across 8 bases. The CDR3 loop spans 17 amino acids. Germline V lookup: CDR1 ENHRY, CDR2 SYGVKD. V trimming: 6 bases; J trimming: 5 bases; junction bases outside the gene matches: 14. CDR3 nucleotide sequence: TGTGCCATCAGGGGAACTTACAGGGGGAGAAGAACCGGGGAGCTGTTTTTT. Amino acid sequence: CAIRGTYRGRRTGELFF.

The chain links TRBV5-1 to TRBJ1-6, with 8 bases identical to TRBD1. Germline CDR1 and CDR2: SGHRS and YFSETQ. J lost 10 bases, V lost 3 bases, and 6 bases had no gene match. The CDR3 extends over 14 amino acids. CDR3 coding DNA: TGCGCCAGCAGCTCGACAGGGGAATTGTCACCCCTCCACTTT. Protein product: CASSSTGELSPLHF.

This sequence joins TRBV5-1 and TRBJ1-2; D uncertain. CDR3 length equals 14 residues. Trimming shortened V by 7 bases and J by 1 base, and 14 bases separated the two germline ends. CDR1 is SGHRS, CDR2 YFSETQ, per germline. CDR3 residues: CASRRAEGNYGYTF. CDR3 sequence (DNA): TGCGCCAGCCGACGGGCAGAGGGTAACTATGGCTACACCTTC.

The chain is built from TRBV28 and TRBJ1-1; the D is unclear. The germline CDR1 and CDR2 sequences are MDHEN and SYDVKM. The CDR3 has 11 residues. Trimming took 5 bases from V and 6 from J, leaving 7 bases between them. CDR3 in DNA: TGTGCCAGCAGTCAAGTGGCTGAAGCTTTCTTT. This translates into CASSQVAEAFF.

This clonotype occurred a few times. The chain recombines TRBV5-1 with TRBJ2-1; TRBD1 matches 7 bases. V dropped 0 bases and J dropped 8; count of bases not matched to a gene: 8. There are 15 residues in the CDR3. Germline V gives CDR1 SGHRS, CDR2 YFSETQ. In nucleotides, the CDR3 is TGCGCCAGCAGCTTGGAGGCCAGGGGGATCGATGAGCAGTTCTTC. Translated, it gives CASSLEARGIDEQFF.

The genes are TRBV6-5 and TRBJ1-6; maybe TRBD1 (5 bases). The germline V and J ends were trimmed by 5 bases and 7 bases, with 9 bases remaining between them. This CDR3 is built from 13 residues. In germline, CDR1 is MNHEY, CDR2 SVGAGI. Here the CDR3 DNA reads TGTGCCAGCAGTGCGACAGAGAATTCACCCCTCCACTTT. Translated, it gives CASSATENSPLHF.

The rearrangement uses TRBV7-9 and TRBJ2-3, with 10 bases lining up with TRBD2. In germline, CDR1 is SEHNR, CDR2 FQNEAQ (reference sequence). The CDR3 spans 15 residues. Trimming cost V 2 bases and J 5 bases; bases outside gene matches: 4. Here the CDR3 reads CASSLLAGVVDTQYF. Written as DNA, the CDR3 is TGTGCCAGCAGCTTACTAGCGGGGGTGGTAGATACGCAGTATTTT.

The CDR3 nucleotides read TGCGCCAGCAGCTCCTCCGCAGGCGGGGGGACTGAAGCTTTCTTT. It codes for CASSSSAGGGTEAFF. The chain uses TRBV5-1 and TRBJ1-1; D perhaps matches TRBD1 (5 bases). Per the germline V gene, CDR1 is SGHRS and CDR2 is YFSETQ. The CDR3 sequence is 15 residues long. Between the trimmed V and J ends, which lost 3 bases and 5 bases, there was a span of 17 bases.

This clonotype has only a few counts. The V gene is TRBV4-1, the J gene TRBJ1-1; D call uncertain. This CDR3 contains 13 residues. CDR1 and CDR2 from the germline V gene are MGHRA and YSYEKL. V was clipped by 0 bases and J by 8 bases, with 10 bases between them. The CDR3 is CASSQEWPAEAFF. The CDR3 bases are TGCGCCAGCAGCCAAGAATGGCCAGCGGAAGCTTTCTTT.

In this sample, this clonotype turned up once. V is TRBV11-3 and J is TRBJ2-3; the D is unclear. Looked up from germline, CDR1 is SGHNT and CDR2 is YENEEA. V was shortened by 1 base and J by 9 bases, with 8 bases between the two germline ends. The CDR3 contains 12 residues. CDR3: CASSLADGTQYF. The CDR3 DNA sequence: TGTGCCAGCAGCTTAGCGGATGGGACGCAGTATTTT. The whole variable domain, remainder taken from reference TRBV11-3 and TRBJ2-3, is EAGVVQSPRYKIIEKKQPVAFWCNPISGHNTLYWYLQNLGQGPELLIRYENEEAVDDSQLPKDRFSAERLKGVDSTLKIQPAELGDSAVYLCASSLADGTQYFGPGTRLTVL.

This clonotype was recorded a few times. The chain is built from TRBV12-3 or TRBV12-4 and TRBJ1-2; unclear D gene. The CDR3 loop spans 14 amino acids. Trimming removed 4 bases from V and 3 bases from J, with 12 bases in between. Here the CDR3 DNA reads TGTGCCAGCAGTTCCCAGGTGGCTTACTATGGCTACACCTTC. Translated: CASSSQVAYYGYTF.

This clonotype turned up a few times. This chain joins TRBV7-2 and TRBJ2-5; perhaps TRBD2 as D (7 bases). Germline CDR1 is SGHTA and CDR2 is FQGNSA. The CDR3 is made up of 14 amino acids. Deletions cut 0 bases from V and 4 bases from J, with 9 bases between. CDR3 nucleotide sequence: TGTGCCAGCAGCTTAGCAGGGGGGGTAGAGACCCAGTACTTC. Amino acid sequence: CASSLAGGVETQYF.

The CDR3 DNA reads TGTGCCAGCAGCGCGGACGGGTACAATCAGCCCCAGCATTTT. This gives the protein CASSADGYNQPQHF. The chain is built from TRBV6-2 or TRBV6-3 and TRBJ1-5, with D unresolved. The V gene lost 6 bases and the J gene lost 3 bases, with 12 bases spanning the gap. The V gene's germline CDR1 is MNHEY and CDR2 SVGEGT. This CDR3 has 14 residues.

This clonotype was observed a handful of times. This chain's CDR3 is CASSPESGSGLAGSYEQYF. CDR3 DNA: TGTGCCAGCTCACCAGAGTCAGGTTCGGGACTAGCGGGGAGCTACGAGCAGTACTTC. This rearrangement joins TRBV18 to TRBJ2-7; 13 bases map to TRBD2. Trimming took 2 bases from V and 3 from J; bases not matched to a gene: 13. CDR3 length: 19 amino acids. Germline V gives CDR1 KGHSH, CDR2 LQKENI. Full variable domain (outside the CDR3, taken from reference TRBV18 and TRBJ2-7): NAGVMQNPRHLVRRRGQEARLRCSPMKGHSHVYWYRQLPEEGLKFMVYLQKENIIDESGMPKERFSAEFPKEGPSILRIQQVVRGDSAAYFCASSPESGSGLAGSYEQYFGPGTRLTVT.

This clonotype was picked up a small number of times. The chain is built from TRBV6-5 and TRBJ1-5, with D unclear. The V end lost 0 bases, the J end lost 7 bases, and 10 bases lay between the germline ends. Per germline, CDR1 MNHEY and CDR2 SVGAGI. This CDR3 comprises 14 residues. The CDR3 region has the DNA TGTGCCAGCAGTTACTCGAATATGGGACAGCCCCAGCATTTT. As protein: CASSYSNMGQPQHF.

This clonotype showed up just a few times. The chain's CDR3 is CASSPDGPGSPLHF. The CDR3 bases are TGTGCCAGCAGCCCGGACGGGCCCGGATCACCCCTCCACTTT. The V call is TRBV12-3 or TRBV12-4, the J call TRBJ1-6; the D is unclear. The ends were cut back, 6 bases at V and 10 bases at J, with 16 bases in the middle. The length of the CDR3 is 14 residues.

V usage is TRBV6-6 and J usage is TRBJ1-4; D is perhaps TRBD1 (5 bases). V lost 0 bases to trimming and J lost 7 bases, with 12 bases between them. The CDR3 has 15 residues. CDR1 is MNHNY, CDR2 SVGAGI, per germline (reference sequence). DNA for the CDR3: TGTGCCAGCAGTTACTCGCGGGGGGACGGTGAAAAACTGTTTTTT. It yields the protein CASSYSRGDGEKLFF.

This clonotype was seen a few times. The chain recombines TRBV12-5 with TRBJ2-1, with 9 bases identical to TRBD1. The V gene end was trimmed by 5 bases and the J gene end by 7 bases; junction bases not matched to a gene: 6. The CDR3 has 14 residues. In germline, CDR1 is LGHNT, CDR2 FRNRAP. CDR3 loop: CASGTGTGTNEQFF. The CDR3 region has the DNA TGTGCTAGTGGTACCGGGACAGGGACTAATGAGCAGTTCTTC.

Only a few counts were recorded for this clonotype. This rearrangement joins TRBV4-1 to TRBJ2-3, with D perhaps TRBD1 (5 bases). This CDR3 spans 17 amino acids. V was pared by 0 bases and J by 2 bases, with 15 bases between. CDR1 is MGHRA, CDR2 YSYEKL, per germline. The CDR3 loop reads CASSQDPQAGPTDTQYF. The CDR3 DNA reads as TGCGCCAGCAGCCAAGATCCACAGGCCGGCCCCACAGATACGCAGTATTTT.

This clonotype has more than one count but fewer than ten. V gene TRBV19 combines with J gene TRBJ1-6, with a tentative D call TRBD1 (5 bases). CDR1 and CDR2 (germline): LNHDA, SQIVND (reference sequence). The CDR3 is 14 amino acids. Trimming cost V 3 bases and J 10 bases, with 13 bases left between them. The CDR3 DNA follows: TGTGCCAGTAGTATGGGGCAGGAGCGATCACCCCTCCACTTT. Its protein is CASSMGQERSPLHF. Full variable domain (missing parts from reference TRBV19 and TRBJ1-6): DGGITQSPKYLFRKEGQNVTLSCEQNLNHDAMYWYRQDPGQGLRLIYYSQIVNDFQKGDIAEGYSVSREKKESFPLTVTSAQKNPTAFYLCASSMGQERSPLHFGNGTRLTVT.

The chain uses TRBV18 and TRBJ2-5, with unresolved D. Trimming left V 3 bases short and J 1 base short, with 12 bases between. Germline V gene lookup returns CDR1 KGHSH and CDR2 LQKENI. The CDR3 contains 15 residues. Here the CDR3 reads CASSPVGDGQETQYF. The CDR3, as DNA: TGTGCCAGCTCACCGGTGGGTGACGGCCAAGAGACCCAGTACTTC. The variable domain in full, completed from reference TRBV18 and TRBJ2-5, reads NAGVMQNPRHLVRRRGQEARLRCSPMKGHSHVYWYRQLPEEGLKFMVYLQKENIIDESGMPKERFSAEFPKEGPSILRIQQVVRGDSAAYFCASSPVGDGQETQYFGPGTRLLVL.

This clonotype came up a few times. DNA for the CDR3: TGTGCCAGCAGCCCAAATCAAGGGGTGGGGGGAAATGAAAAACTGTTTTTT. Protein product: CASSPNQGVGGNEKLFF. This sequence joins TRBV7-2 and TRBJ1-4, with D tentatively TRBD1 (5 bases). Germline lookup yields CDR1 SGHTA and CDR2 FQGNSA. The V and J ends lost 5 bases and 5 bases respectively, with 21 bases between them. This CDR3 region has 17 residues.